The clone carrying this T cell receptor beta chain appeared a few times. The antigen is undetermined. For the second PCR, which ran for 7 to 11 cycles, a sample-barcoded 5' primer and a J-beta primer mix were used. Via MiXCR, TCRdb re-called the 5' RACE reads, giving one row per CDR3 protein. Seen here are roughly 1.5 million distinct CDR3 sequences, 40% to 45% observed once, and the top ten hold approximately 4%. This sample stems from a study of blood T cells in healthy people across ages. Study-level points and caveats: More naive CD4+ cells and higher diversity marked long-lived donors relative to aged donors.

Between the trimmed V and J ends, which lost 4 bases and 4 bases, there was a span of 14 bases. Germline V gives CDR1 SGHTA, CDR2 FQGNSA. The CDR3 extends over 15 amino acids. The source of this sequence is a woman between 18 and 30 years old in good health. Sequenced material: blood. J is TRBJ2-1 and V is TRBV7-2; D tentatively fits TRBD1 or TRBD2 (5 bases each). The CDR3 region has the DNA TGTGCCAGCAGCTACGAGTGGGGGTCTTACAATGAGCAGTTCTTC. This codes for CASSYEWGSYNEQFF.